This T cell receptor (beta chain) was identified in a study of cytomegalovirus exposure and HLA in healthy donors. The PCR was carried out with 60 Vbeta primers and 13 Jbeta primers. The table came from immunoSEQ multiplex PCR; TCRdb's copy has only in-frame clones and leaves some out. The table for this sample gives around 60,000 clones. Points from the study as a whole: In terms of immune exposure information, only CMV serostatus was available. High sensitivity and specificity were reportedly achieved when the classifier diagnosed cytomegalovirus status.

V lost 7 bases to trimming and J lost 3 bases, with 15 bases between them. Germline CDR1 reads PRHDT; CDR2 reads FYEKMQ (reference sequence). This CDR3 region has 14 residues. For this clone: Its antigen is unidentified.

This receptor was taken from a woman aged 18-30 years in good health and CMV-seronegative. The sequenced sample was PBMCs. The chain joins TRBV13 to TRBJ2-5, with a tentative D call TRBD2 (7 bases). The CDR3 region is CASTPGGREETQYF. CDR3 DNA sequence: TGTGCCAGCACCCCCGGGGGGCGGGAAGAGACCCAGTACTTC.